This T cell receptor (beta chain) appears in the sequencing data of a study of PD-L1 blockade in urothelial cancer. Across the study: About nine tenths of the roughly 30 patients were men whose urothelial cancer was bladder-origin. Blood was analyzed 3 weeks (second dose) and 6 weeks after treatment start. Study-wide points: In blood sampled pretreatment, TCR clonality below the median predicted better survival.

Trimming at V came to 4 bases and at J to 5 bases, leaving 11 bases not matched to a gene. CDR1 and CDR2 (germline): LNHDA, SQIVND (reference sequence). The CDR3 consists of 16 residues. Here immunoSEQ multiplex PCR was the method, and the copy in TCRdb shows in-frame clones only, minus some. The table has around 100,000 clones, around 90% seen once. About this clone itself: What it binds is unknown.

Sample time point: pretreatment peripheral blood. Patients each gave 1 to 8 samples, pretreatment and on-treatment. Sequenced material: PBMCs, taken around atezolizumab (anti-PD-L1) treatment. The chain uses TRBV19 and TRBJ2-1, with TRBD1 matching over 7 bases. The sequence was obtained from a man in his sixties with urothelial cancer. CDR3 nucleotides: TGTGCCAGTAGTACACTCCGGGACAGACACAACAATGAGCAGTTCTTC. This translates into CASSTLRDRHNNEQFF. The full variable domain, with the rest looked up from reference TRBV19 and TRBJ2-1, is DGGITQSPKYLFRKEGQNVTLSCEQNLNHDAMYWYRQDPGQGLRLIYYSQIVNDFQKGDIAEGYSVSREKKESFPLTVTSAQKNPTAFYLCASSTLRDRHNNEQFFGPGTRLTVL.